The rows below give T cell receptor beta chains drawn from one sample of a study of blood T cell repertoires in COVID-19. The repertoire was sequenced with immunoSEQ multiplex PCR; TCRdb's copy has only in-frame clones and lacks some. The repertoire has about 55,000 clones, about 85% of them found once; the top ten carry 15% to 20%. Material for sequencing was peripheral blood. These receptors were taken from a human donor in a cohort sampled during active COVID-19. Both conserved end residues are trimmed from each CDR3. The order of the fields is D gene, clone size, J gene, V gene, CDR3 protein. The D gene is left open where the match is weak. Clone size is given for some rows only: seen once, a few or many times, or a class if the clone is expanded.

d_gene: .
abundance: .
j_gene: TRBJ2-3
v_gene: TRBV19
CDR3aa: ASSSSGTADTQY

d_gene: TRBD2
abundance: once
j_gene: TRBJ2-5
v_gene: TRBV7-9
CDR3aa: ASRPGLAGEETQY

d_gene: .
abundance: .
j_gene: TRBJ2-7
v_gene: TRBV28
CDR3aa: ASSLISGYEQY

d_gene: .
abundance: .
j_gene: TRBJ1-3
v_gene: TRBV28
CDR3aa: ASSLLSPQMAGNTIY

d_gene: .
abundance: .
j_gene: TRBJ2-3
v_gene: TRBV3-1/TRBV3-2
CDR3aa: ASSQDRSTDTQY

d_gene: .
abundance: few
j_gene: TRBJ1-4
v_gene: TRBV6-5
CDR3aa: ASSLNFATNEKLF

d_gene: TRBD1
abundance: .
j_gene: TRBJ1-6
v_gene: TRBV6-5
CDR3aa: ASTAQTGGNSPLH

d_gene: .
abundance: medium-sized
j_gene: TRBJ1-5
v_gene: TRBV19
CDR3aa: ASSLKDSYNQPQH

d_gene: TRBD1
abundance: .
j_gene: TRBJ1-6
v_gene: TRBV23-1
CDR3aa: ASSPKRQGSKSPLH

d_gene: .
abundance: once
j_gene: TRBJ2-7
v_gene: TRBV6-6
CDR3aa: ASSYEGSRVEQY

d_gene: TRBD1
abundance: .
j_gene: TRBJ2-5
v_gene: TRBV11-2
CDR3aa: ASSSRTGQETQY

d_gene: .
abundance: .
j_gene: TRBJ2-1
v_gene: TRBV30
CDR3aa: AWSEPSAYNEQF

d_gene: TRBD1
abundance: .
j_gene: TRBJ2-5
v_gene: TRBV3-1/TRBV3-2
CDR3aa: ASSQGQTQETQY

d_gene: TRBD2
abundance: .
j_gene: TRBJ2-1
v_gene: TRBV10-1
CDR3aa: ASSATDRTSGRRNEQF

d_gene: TRBD1
abundance: .
j_gene: TRBJ1-1
v_gene: TRBV19
CDR3aa: ASRGQGAQDTEAF

d_gene: .
abundance: few
j_gene: TRBJ1-6
v_gene: TRBV2
CDR3aa: ASSGTWDSPLH

d_gene: TRBD1
abundance: .
j_gene: TRBJ1-2
v_gene: TRBV5-1
CDR3aa: ASSLTTGRNNYGYT

d_gene: TRBD1
abundance: .
j_gene: TRBJ1-5
v_gene: TRBV18
CDR3aa: ASSPDRNQPQH

d_gene: TRBD2
abundance: .
j_gene: TRBJ2-1
v_gene: TRBV7-9
CDR3aa: ASSLALAGYNEQF

d_gene: TRBD1
abundance: .
j_gene: TRBJ1-4
v_gene: TRBV28
CDR3aa: ASGGQIEKLF

d_gene: TRBD2
abundance: .
j_gene: TRBJ2-5
v_gene: TRBV5-1
CDR3aa: ASSRAAGEGQETQY

d_gene: TRBD2
abundance: .
j_gene: TRBJ2-1
v_gene: TRBV7-9
CDR3aa: ASSSTSGSYNEQF

d_gene: .
abundance: .
j_gene: TRBJ1-1
v_gene: TRBV27
CDR3aa: ASSLEWEGTEAF

d_gene: .
abundance: .
j_gene: TRBJ2-3
v_gene: TRBV5-1
CDR3aa: ASSSGVTDTQY

d_gene: TRBD1
abundance: .
j_gene: TRBJ2-2
v_gene: TRBV5-1
CDR3aa: ASSSSQGASGELF

d_gene: TRBD2
abundance: .
j_gene: TRBJ2-7
v_gene: TRBV30
CDR3aa: AWTGGYEQY

d_gene: .
abundance: .
j_gene: TRBJ1-4
v_gene: TRBV6-5
CDR3aa: ASSQGNEKLF

d_gene: TRBD2
abundance: .
j_gene: TRBJ2-5
v_gene: TRBV6-5
CDR3aa: ATWSGSSQETQY

d_gene: .
abundance: .
j_gene: TRBJ2-2
v_gene: TRBV3-1/TRBV3-2
CDR3aa: ASSQSGLGRELF

d_gene: TRBD1
abundance: few
j_gene: TRBJ2-5
v_gene: TRBV12-5
CDR3aa: ASGLITGGAGAETQY

d_gene: .
abundance: .
j_gene: TRBJ2-1
v_gene: TRBV24-1
CDR3aa: ATSDPGLLGGVDEQF

d_gene: .
abundance: few
j_gene: TRBJ2-3
v_gene: TRBV24-1
CDR3aa: ATSDGGTDTQY

d_gene: TRBD1
abundance: .
j_gene: TRBJ1-2
v_gene: TRBV5-4
CDR3aa: ASSPGTGVYGYT

d_gene: .
abundance: .
j_gene: TRBJ2-2
v_gene: TRBV20-1
CDR3aa: SASSWQRGSGELF

d_gene: .
abundance: .
j_gene: TRBJ1-6
v_gene: TRBV2
CDR3aa: ASRVLGYLGSPLH

d_gene: TRBD1
abundance: .
j_gene: TRBJ2-2
v_gene: TRBV19
CDR3aa: ASSQRTGVGGELF

d_gene: TRBD1
abundance: .
j_gene: TRBJ1-6
v_gene: TRBV11-2
CDR3aa: ASSFLTGVVSPLH

d_gene: .
abundance: .
j_gene: TRBJ1-3
v_gene: TRBV29-1
CDR3aa: SAAGGIESGNTIY

d_gene: .
abundance: once
j_gene: TRBJ1-2
v_gene: TRBV29-1
CDR3aa: SVEPGLTPYGYT

d_gene: TRBD2
abundance: .
j_gene: TRBJ2-3
v_gene: TRBV6-5
CDR3aa: ATRGSYHTQY

d_gene: TRBD1
abundance: .
j_gene: TRBJ1-2
v_gene: TRBV30
CDR3aa: AWRSTGVYGYT

d_gene: .
abundance: .
j_gene: TRBJ1-1
v_gene: TRBV28
CDR3aa: ASSFDPVYTEAF

d_gene: .
abundance: once
j_gene: TRBJ2-6
v_gene: TRBV28
CDR3aa: ASSITTGTTTGANVLT

d_gene: TRBD1
abundance: .
j_gene: TRBJ2-7
v_gene: TRBV19
CDR3aa: ASRGQGGSYEQY

d_gene: TRBD2
abundance: .
j_gene: TRBJ2-1
v_gene: TRBV19
CDR3aa: ASRGTGGLAGVNEQF